This T cell receptor beta chain was captured in a study of OX40 agonist ivuxolimab in advanced cancers. Study in general: Over 30% of patients had received prior checkpoint inhibitor therapy. Three dose-escalation patients had partial responses: one with hepatocellular carcinoma and two with cutaneous melanoma.

Study-wide results and limits: Mean expanded clone counts were higher in CD8+ than CD4+ T cells. Blood T cells, both CD4+ and CD8+, expanded clonally by week 6 at 0.1 to 3.0 mg/kg.

CDR1 is MNHNY and CDR2 is SVGAGI in the germline V gene (reference sequence). This CDR3 has 13 amino acids. V was pared by 6 bases and J by 0 bases, with 8 bases between. This clone was counted a single time. Its antigen is unknown. Data came from immunoSEQ multiplex PCR; TCRdb stores just in-frame clones and leaves some out. The sample carries roughly 58,000 clones, 87% recorded once. Sample: CD4+ or CD8+ T cells sorted from blood, taken in a trial of the OX40 agonist ivuxolimab. V and J are TRBV6-6 and TRBJ2-5; D unresolved. The clonotype comes from an adult with an advanced solid tumor such as melanoma, head and neck, liver or kidney cancer. CDR3 bases: TGTGCCAGCAGGTGGGCAAACCAAGAGACCCAGTACTTC. It encodes CASRWANQETQYF.